A selection of T cell receptor beta chains follows, all from one sample in a study of response to subunit inactivated influenza vaccine. TCRdb recomputed calls from the RT-PCR reads with MiXCR, one row per CDR3 protein. The sample yields roughly 500,000 distinct CDR3 sequences, roughly 23% seen once. The same sample was also used in a study of T cells expressing NK-cell markers.

This material consisted of CD4+ T cells sorted from PBMCs, taken 11 to 12 days after vaccination. Receptor source: a man between 45 and 60 years old who received an inactivated influenza vaccine. Both conserved end residues are part of each CDR3. A D gene is named only where the DNA matches it firmly. Part of the rows lack a size; the others show once, few, many or a class for expanded clones.

V gene,J gene,D gene,clone size,CDR3 protein,CDR3 DNA
TRBV3-1,TRBJ2-5,TRBD2,few,CASSLRGGERETQYF,TGTGCCAGCAGCCTTCGGGGGGGAGAGCGGGAGACCCAGTACTTC
TRBV4-2,TRBJ2-1,-,few,CASSQGSRAKRGNEQFF,TGTGCCAGCAGCCAAGGATCCCGAGCGAAGAGAGGCAATGAGCAGTTCTTC
TRBV6-5,TRBJ2-2,-,many,CASSSSTGELFF,TGTGCCAGCAGCTCCTCCACCGGGGAGCTGTTTTTT
TRBV12-3/TRBV12-4,TRBJ1-6,-,-,CASSPTGGWNSPLHF,TGTGCCAGCAGTCCGACTGGGGGGTGGAATTCACCCCTCCACTTT
TRBV11-1,TRBJ2-7,-,-,CASSFSSSGTSRSYEQYF,TGTGCCAGCAGCTTCTCCTCGTCCGGGACATCTCGCTCCTACGAGCAGTACTTC
TRBV20-1,TRBJ1-2,-,few,CSPRGGSWALDGYTF,TGCAGCCCAAGGGGGGGGTCCTGGGCCCTGGATGGCTACACCTTC
TRBV3-1,TRBJ1-6,-,-,CASSQDGLGNSPLHF,TGTGCCAGCAGCCAAGATGGCCTGGGGAATTCTCCCCTCCACTTT
TRBV28,TRBJ2-7,-,-,CASRGVGGEQYF,TGTGCCAGCAGGGGAGTTGGTGGCGAGCAGTACTTC
TRBV18,TRBJ2-1,TRBD2,-,CASSPLLAEIVNEQFF,TGTGCCAGCTCACCATTGCTAGCGGAGATCGTCAATGAGCAGTTCTTC
TRBV6-5,TRBJ2-5,TRBD2,-,CASSSQAWGRGLQETQYF,TGTGCCAGCAGTTCCCAAGCATGGGGGAGGGGACTCCAAGAGACCCAGTACTTC
TRBV6-1,TRBJ2-5,-,-,CASSDSGLETQYF,TGTGCCAGCAGTGATTCTGGGCTAGAGACCCAGTACTTC
TRBV6-1,TRBJ2-7,-,few,CASGGRGGTYEQYF,TGTGCCAGTGGAGGGCGGGGTGGGACCTACGAGCAGTACTTC
TRBV10-2,TRBJ1-2,-,few,CASREDNPKAGYTF,TGCGCCAGCAGAGAAGACAACCCCAAGGCCGGCTACACCTTC
TRBV10-2,TRBJ1-6,-,-,CASIGQPNSPLHF,TGCGCCAGCATTGGTCAGCCTAATTCACCCCTCCACTTT
TRBV11-2,TRBJ1-1,-,-,CASSLAHLPSSAFF,TGTGCCAGCAGCTTAGCACATCTCCCGTCTTCAGCTTTCTTT
TRBV3-1,TRBJ1-6,-,-,CASSSTGRNSPLHF,TGTGCCAGCAGCTCAACAGGGAGGAATTCACCCCTCCACTTT
TRBV24-1,TRBJ2-5,-,few,CATSEQQYF,TGTGCCACCAGTGAACAACAGTACTTC
TRBV4-2,TRBJ2-2,-,-,CASSQRDSNTGELFF,TGTGCCAGCAGTCAGAGGGACTCGAACACCGGGGAGCTGTTTTTT
TRBV29-1,TRBJ2-1,-,many,CSVEEGAAGSIDEQFF,TGCAGCGTTGAAGAGGGTGCGGCAGGGTCTATAGATGAGCAGTTCTTC
TRBV5-1,TRBJ1-5,-,many,CASSLDGPQPQHF,TGCGCCAGCAGCTTGGACGGCCCTCAGCCCCAGCATTTT
TRBV18,TRBJ2-3,-,once,CASSPTLSDTQYF,TGTGCCAGCTCACCAACGCTTTCAGATACGCAGTATTTT
TRBV29-1,TRBJ2-1,TRBD2,-,CSFLGLAGESSSYNEQFF,TGCAGTTTTTTGGGACTAGCGGGAGAGAGTAGTTCCTACAATGAGCAGTTCTTC
TRBV12-3/TRBV12-4,TRBJ2-2,-,few,CASSGGMGTGELFF,TGTGCCAGCAGCGGAGGGATGGGCACCGGGGAGCTGTTTTTT
TRBV7-2,TRBJ2-7,-,few,CASSPRRESYEQYF,TGTGCCAGCAGCCCGAGGCGGGAATCCTACGAGCAGTACTTC
TRBV21-1,TRBJ2-7,-,few,CASSKGHNSYEQYF,TGTGCCAGCAGCAAGGGACACAACTCCTACGAGCAGTACTTC
TRBV4-3,TRBJ1-6,TRBD1,-,CASSQEDRGGSPLHF,TGCGCCAGCAGCCAAGAGGACAGGGGAGGATCACCCCTCCACTTT
TRBV28,TRBJ2-1,TRBD2,few,CASSLFLGLAPSYNEQFF,TGTGCCAGCAGTTTATTCTTGGGACTAGCGCCTTCCTACAATGAGCAGTTCTTC
TRBV20-1,TRBJ2-1,TRBD2,many,CSATLTSGRNEQFF,TGCAGTGCTACGCTGACTAGCGGTAGAAATGAGCAGTTCTTC
TRBV14,TRBJ2-1,-,-,CASSQDHGSYNEQFF,TGTGCCAGCAGCCAAGATCACGGGAGCTACAATGAGCAGTTCTTC
TRBV4-3,TRBJ2-3,TRBD2,-,CASSQIGLAGDTQYF,TGCGCCAGCAGCCAAATCGGACTAGCTGGTGATACGCAGTATTTT
TRBV4-3,TRBJ2-1,-,many,CASSYGLATYNEQFF,TGCGCCAGCAGCTACGGGCTAGCGACCTACAATGAGCAGTTCTTC
TRBV10-3,TRBJ1-4,-,-,CAIGGATNEKLFF,TGTGCCATCGGGGGGGCAACTAATGAAAAACTGTTTTTT
TRBV5-5,TRBJ2-2,-,few,CASFRAARGELFF,TGTGCCAGCTTCAGGGCCGCGCGTGGGGAGCTGTTTTTT
TRBV6-5,TRBJ2-2,-,few,CASSLKTGNTGELFF,TGTGCCAGCAGTTTAAAGACGGGGAACACCGGGGAGCTGTTTTTT